Given below is one T cell receptor beta chain in context. The data were obtained in a study of lymphopenia after photon versus proton radiotherapy. Clones were read by immunoSEQ multiplex PCR, and TCRdb kept only the in-frame ones, dropping some. In the table there are 55,000 to 70,000 clones, about 87% of which are singletons. V gave up 0 bases and J gave up 3 bases, with 3 bases separating them. The length of the CDR3 is 13 residues. Germline loops: CDR1 LGHNA, CDR2 YSLEER. The receptor was derived from a man older than 75 with esophageal cancer. Specimen: peripheral blood, collected from a patient treated with proton-based radiotherapy. The V gene is TRBV4-3, the J gene TRBJ1-5, with no clear D. CDR3 residues: CASSQDLNQPQHF. CDR3 coding DNA: TGCGCCAGCAGCCAAGATCTCAATCAGCCCCAGCATTTT.